This T cell receptor beta chain was found in a study of OX40 agonist ivuxolimab in advanced cancers. About the research overall: An anti-OX40 (CD134) antibody with agonistic activity, ivuxolimab, was administered to patients. Patients got intravenous ivuxolimab at 0.01 to 10 mg/kg every 2 weeks. The study enrolled dose-escalation patients with hepatocellular carcinoma, melanoma, renal cell or head and neck cancer. Study-wide results and limits: Clonal expansion was seen in CD4+ and CD8+ blood T cells by week 6 at 0.1 to 3.0 mg/kg.

The germline V gene has CDR1 SGHRS and CDR2 YFSETQ. The CDR3 runs 18 residues. J gave up 5 bases and V 4 bases, and 16 bases lay outside the gene matches. A note on this clone: The antigen remains undetermined.

Some clones are missing from TCRdb's copy, which holds only in-frame ones; the method was immunoSEQ multiplex PCR. The data hold about 76,000 clones, with approximately 85% observed a single time. This specimen consisted of CD4+ or CD8+ T cells sorted from blood, obtained in a trial of the OX40 agonist ivuxolimab. J is TRBJ2-1 and V is TRBV5-1; 9 nucleotides line up with TRBD1. The sequence was collected from an adult with an advanced solid tumor such as melanoma, head and neck, liver or kidney cancer. Written as DNA, the CDR3 is TGCGCCAGCAGCGCACAGGGGGCGGGGGATCCGGCGAACAATGAGCAGTTCTTC. It yields the protein CASSAQGAGDPANNEQFF.